This T cell receptor (beta chain) originates from a study of blood T cell repertoires in COVID-19. Measured with immunoSEQ multiplex PCR; TCRdb has only the in-frame clones, and not every one. This sample carries some 200,000 clones, 85% to 90% of them seen once, and the ten largest clones take 1.4% to 1.5%. This TCR derives from a man in his late teens or twenties with active or convalescent COVID-19. The sample was peripheral blood.

CDR3 in DNA: TGTGCCAGCAGCTTAGAGGTGGGACAGAGAACGAAAGATGAGCAGTTCTTC. This codes for CASSLEVGQRTKDEQFF. V gene TRBV5-6 combines with J gene TRBJ2-1, with 7 bases fitting TRBD1. In germline, CDR1 is SGHDT, CDR2 YYEEEE. Trimming at V came to 2 bases and at J to 8 bases, leaving 16 bases not matched to a gene. This CDR3 is built from 17 residues.